These 25 T cell receptor beta chains were all obtained from the same sample, sequenced in a study of CD4 T cells in relation to SARS-CoV-2 and coronaviruses (dated by TCRdb to the early 2020s). No antigen has been assigned to these receptors. Libraries were prepared through the immunoSEQ multiplex PCR assay. The table comes from immuneACCESS by way of TCRdb, which keeps in-frame sequences with V and J called. Part of the clones is missing from these tables; in studies checked, under half for an unresolved V gene and the rest for unknown reasons. This sample holds 18,000 or so clones; about three quarters were observed only once. Together, the top ten hold about 30% of the sample. CD4+ T cells from unexposed donors were collected before the COVID-19 pandemic (2011-2018). The EasySep CD4+ T cell isolation kit was used to isolate CD4+ T cells once the cultures had run for more than 8 days. Specimen: CD4+ T cells from PBMCs, cultured in vitro. The receptors originated from a human donor in good health.

DNA for the CDR3: TGTGCCATCAGTGAGTCGATGGGGTGGGAGTATGGCTACACCTTC. Encoded protein: CAISESMGWEYGYTF. The chain uses TRBV10-3 and TRBJ1-2; D gene unclear. Trimming took off 0 bases at V and 5 bases at J, with 13 bases between the two ends. This CDR3 spans 15 amino acids. In germline, CDR1 is ENHRY, CDR2 SYGVKD.

The chain combines TRBV5-6 with TRBJ2-7, with D perhaps matching TRBD2 (6 bases). With 3 bases removed from V and 1 base from J, the gap between germline ends came to 11 bases. Germline V lookup: CDR1 SGHDT, CDR2 YYEEEE. The CDR3 consists of 14 residues. The CDR3 loop is CASSSYGTSYEQYF. The DNA for the CDR3 is TGTGCCAGCAGCTCCTATGGGACTTCCTACGAGCAGTACTTC.

V is TRBV5-1 and J is TRBJ2-7, with 12 positions matching TRBD2. This CDR3 region has 16 residues. V shed 4 bases, J shed 2 bases, and the junction held 7 bases outside the gene matches. From germline, CDR1 is SGHRS and CDR2 YFSETQ. The CDR3 reads CASSQGTSGPTYEQYF. CDR3 DNA: TGCGCCAGCAGCCAGGGGACTAGCGGGCCAACCTACGAGCAGTACTTC.

This clone has just a few counts. The chain couples TRBV5-5 to TRBJ1-2; D possibly corresponds to TRBD1 (5 bases). The CDR3 extends over 13 amino acids. CDR1 SGHKS and CDR2 YYEKEE come from the germline V gene (reference sequence). With 4 bases removed from V and 9 bases from J, the gap between germline ends came to 16 bases. The DNA of the CDR3 is TGTGCCAGCAGCCCCGGTGGCAGGGAGAGCTACACCTTC. It translates to CASSPGGRESYTF.

The chain is built from TRBV20-1 and TRBJ1-4, with TRBD1 identical over 10 bases. Germline V gene sequence: CDR1 DFQATT, CDR2 SNEGSKA (reference sequence). J lost 6 bases, V lost 3 bases, and 7 bases had no gene match. The length of the CDR3 is 15 residues. The CDR3 loop is CSASYPGTGDEKLFF. In nucleotides, the CDR3 is TGCAGTGCTAGTTACCCTGGGACAGGGGATGAAAAACTGTTTTTT.

The chain has TRBV3-1 (or the pseudogene TRBV3-2) and TRBJ2-4, with D tentatively TRBD1 (6 bases). Looked up from germline, CDR1 is LGHDT and CDR2 is YNNKEL (reference sequence). CDR3 size: 16 residues. V was trimmed by 3 bases and J by 0 bases, leaving 12 bases between them. CDR3 in DNA: TGTGCCAGCAGCCACAGGGGAATCATAGCCAAAAACATTCAGTACTTC. Translating it yields CASSHRGIIAKNIQYF.

This clone was recorded a few times. V gene TRBV5-1 combines with J gene TRBJ2-2, with D perhaps matching TRBD2 (6 bases). Trimming removed 0 bases at V and 6 bases at J, with 12 bases between. This CDR3 has 15 amino acids. In germline, CDR1 is SGHRS, CDR2 YFSETQ. CDR3 region: CASSLAPAGSGELFF. The DNA for the CDR3 is TGCGCCAGCAGCTTGGCCCCGGCGGGGTCCGGGGAGCTGTTTTTT. Full variable domain (missing parts from reference TRBV5-1 and TRBJ2-2): KAGVTQTPRYLIKTRGQQVTLSCSPISGHRSVSWYQQTPGQGLQFLFEYFSETQRNKGNFPGRFSGRQFSNSRSEMNVSTLELGDSALYLCASSLAPAGSGELFFGEGSRLTVL.

The chain couples TRBV4-2 to TRBJ2-6, with D tentatively TRBD1 (5 bases). CDR3 length equals 17 residues. Germline V lookup: CDR1 LGHNA, CDR2 YNFKEQ. V was cut by 0 bases and J by 0 bases, with 9 bases left in between. The chain's CDR3 is CASSQEDSSSGANVLTF. In DNA form, the CDR3 reads TGTGCCAGCAGCCAAGAAGACAGTTCCTCTGGGGCCAACGTCCTGACTTTC.

V is TRBV11-2 and J is TRBJ2-1; a possible D gene is TRBD1 (6 bases). V was pared by 2 bases and J by 5 bases, with 13 bases between. The CDR3 has 15 amino acids. Germline V gene lookup returns CDR1 SGHAT and CDR2 FQNNGV. DNA for the CDR3: TGTGCCAGCAGCTTAAGTGGACAGACCAACAATGAGCAGTTCTTC. Encoded protein: CASSLSGQTNNEQFF.

This sequence joins TRBV5-1 and TRBJ2-3; a weak D match, TRBD1 (5 bases). V lost 0 bases, J lost 0 bases, and 11 bases lay in between. Looked up from germline, CDR1 is SGHRS and CDR2 is YFSETQ. CDR3 length: 16 amino acids. The CDR3 reads CASSLGQTHSTDTQYF. DNA of the CDR3: TGCGCCAGCAGCTTGGGACAGACACACAGCACAGATACGCAGTATTTT.

V gene TRBV7-4 combines with J gene TRBJ1-1; 7 positions match TRBD1. The CDR3 runs 16 residues. CDR1 is SGHVT, CDR2 SQSDAQ, per germline. The V and J ends lost 1 base and 1 base, in that order; junction bases with no gene match: 6. The CDR3 nucleotides are TGTGCCAGCAGCTTAGGACAGGGCGCGGCGAACACTGAAGCTTTCTTT. Its protein is CASSLGQGAANTEAFF.

The chain uses TRBV7-2 and TRBJ2-5, with 8 bases matching TRBD1. With V trimmed by 5 bases and J by 4 bases, 9 bases remained unmatched. This CDR3 is built from 15 residues. Looked up from germline, CDR1 is SGHTA and CDR2 is FQGNSA. The CDR3 region is CASSLRTGSAETQYF. The CDR3 DNA sequence: TGTGCCAGCAGCCTCAGGACAGGGAGCGCAGAGACCCAGTACTTC. The entire variable domain, with the rest obtained from reference TRBV7-2 and TRBJ2-5, is as follows: GAGVSQSPSNKVTEKGKDVELRCDPISGHTALYWYRQSLGQGLEFLIYFQGNSAPDKSGLPSDRFSAERTGGSVSTLTIQRTQQEDSAVYLCASSLRTGSAETQYFGPGTRLLVL.

The chain employs TRBV2 and TRBJ2-5; TRBD1 agrees at 12 bases. V was clipped by 4 bases and J by 7 bases; unmatched bases: 7. This CDR3 region has 15 residues. Germline V gives CDR1 SNHLY, CDR2 FYNNEI. The CDR3 protein is CASSGGGQGAMTQYF. Here the CDR3 DNA reads TGTGCCAGCAGTGGGGGGGGACAGGGGGCGATGACCCAGTACTTC.

The chain carries TRBV6-1 and TRBJ2-7; 10 bases match TRBD2. Germline CDR1 is MNHNS and CDR2 is SASEGT. The CDR3 is 18 residues long. The V segment lost 2 bases and the J segment 5 bases; nucleotides outside the gene matches: 15. The CDR3 sequence is CASSEREWLAGVGHEQYF. Written as DNA, the CDR3 is TGTGCCAGCAGTGAAAGGGAGTGGCTAGCGGGAGTGGGTCACGAGCAGTACTTC.

The chain recombines TRBV29-1 with TRBJ2-2; D is perhaps TRBD2 (6 bases). The CDR3 is made up of 13 amino acids. Germline-derived CDR1 and CDR2 are SQVTM and ANQGSEA. Trimming took off 4 bases at V and 7 bases at J, with 13 bases between the two ends. Written as DNA, the CDR3 is TGCAGCGTTGGACTAGTTGGACTCGGGGAGCTGTTTTTT. This encodes CSVGLVGLGELFF.

The V gene is TRBV12-3 or TRBV12-4, the J gene TRBJ2-7; D is unresolved. CDR3 length: 12 residues. V was cut by 8 bases and J by 5 bases, with 13 bases left in between. The CDR3 protein is CASRRDHHEQYF. CDR3 nucleotide sequence: TGTGCCAGCCGAAGGGATCATCACGAGCAGTACTTC.

This rearrangement joins TRBV24-1 to TRBJ1-4; TRBD1 matches 7 bases. The CDR3 is 16 amino acids. Per the germline V gene, CDR1 is KGHDR and CDR2 is SFDVKD. V shed 3 bases and J 5 bases; nucleotides not matched to a gene: 8. In nucleotides, the CDR3 is TGTGCCACCAGTGATGGGACGGGACAGCTAAATGAAAAACTGTTTTTT. Translation: CATSDGTGQLNEKLFF.

The V gene is TRBV7-7, the J gene TRBJ2-1, with 9 bases that match TRBD2. J gave up 7 bases and V 5 bases, and 15 bases lay outside the gene matches. The CDR3 runs 17 residues. The germline V gene has CDR1 SSHAT and CDR2 FNYEAQ (reference sequence). CDR3 coding DNA: TGTGCCAGCAGCCCTAGAGGGGTAGCGGGAGTAAATAATGAGCAGTTCTTC. It specifies CASSPRGVAGVNNEQFF. Looking up the rest from reference TRBV7-7 and TRBJ2-1 gives the full variable domain: GAGVSQSPRYKVTKRGQDVTLRCDPISSHATLYWYQQALGQGPEFLTYFNYEAQPDKSGLPSDRFSAERPEGSISTLTIQRTEQRDSAMYRCASSPRGVAGVNNEQFFGPGTRLTVL.

The chain combines TRBV5-1 with TRBJ1-6; tentatively, D is TRBD1 (6 bases). This CDR3 spans 17 amino acids. CDR1 SGHRS and CDR2 YFSETQ come from the germline V gene. V was shortened by 3 bases and J by 6 bases, with 19 bases between the two germline ends. CDR3 bases: TGCGCCAGCAGCTGTGCATACTTGACAGGTATTAATTCACCCCTCCACTTT. This translates into CASSCAYLTGINSPLHF.

The rearrangement uses TRBV15 and TRBJ2-3; 14 bases fit TRBD2. CDR1 and CDR2 from the germline V gene are LNHNV and YYDKDF (reference sequence). V dropped 4 bases and J dropped 1; count of bases not matched to a gene: 1. CDR3 size: 16 residues. The CDR3 loop reads CATSMGLAGGTDTQYF. CDR3 bases: TGTGCCACCAGCATGGGACTAGCGGGGGGCACAGATACGCAGTATTTT.

V gene TRBV7-8 combines with J gene TRBJ2-1; 12 nucleotides match TRBD2. J lost 4 bases, V lost 0 bases, and 4 bases had no gene match. Per germline, CDR1 SGHVS and CDR2 FQNEAQ. The CDR3 runs 17 residues. DNA for the CDR3: TGTGCCAGCAGCTTAGCGCGCCTAGCGGGAGGGTACAATGAGCAGTTCTTC. Protein sequence: CASSLARLAGGYNEQFF. Using reference TRBV7-8 and TRBJ2-1 for the parts outside the CDR3, the full variable domain is GAGVSQSPRYKVAKRGQDVALRCDPISGHVSLFWYQQALGQGPEFLTYFQNEAQLDKSGLPSDRFFAERPEGSVSTLKIQRTQQEDSAVYLCASSLARLAGGYNEQFFGPGTRLTVL.

J is TRBJ2-1 and V is TRBV7-3, with D perhaps assigned TRBD1 or TRBD2 (5 bases each). Trimming removed 5 bases at V and 8 bases at J, with 19 bases between. The CDR3 has 15 residues. The V gene's germline CDR1 is SGHTA and CDR2 FQGTGA. DNA of the CDR3: TGTGCCAGCAGCCACCGGGACGGACGCTTTGATGAGCAGTTCTTC. Its protein is CASSHRDGRFDEQFF.

The J gene is TRBJ1-2, the V gene TRBV20-1; no definite D call. V was cut by 3 bases and J by 5 bases, with 7 bases left in between. CDR3 length: 11 amino acids. Per germline, CDR1 DFQATT and CDR2 SNEGSKA (reference sequence). The DNA of the CDR3 is TGCAGTGCTAGCACAGAATATGGCTACACCTTC. This translates into CSASTEYGYTF.

This chain joins TRBV7-9 and TRBJ2-1; D is unclear. Germline CDR1 reads SEHNR; CDR2 reads FQNEAQ (reference sequence). V was cut by 5 bases and J by 9 bases, with 11 bases left in between. The CDR3 length is 12 residues. This chain's CDR3 is CASSQWNGEQFF. CDR3 nucleotides: TGTGCCAGCAGCCAATGGAATGGTGAGCAGTTCTTC. The full variable domain, completed using reference TRBV7-9 and TRBJ2-1, is DTGVSQNPRHKITKRGQNVTFRCDPISEHNRLYWYRQTLGQGPEFLTYFQNEAQLEKSRLLSDRFSAERPKGSFSTLEIQRTEQGDSAMYLCASSQWNGEQFFGPGTRLTVL.

V usage is TRBV5-1 and J usage is TRBJ2-2; 10 nucleotides line up with TRBD2. The CDR3 extends over 16 amino acids. Germline CDR1 reads SGHRS; CDR2 reads YFSETQ. Unmatched junction bases numbered 6, after V lost 1 base and J lost 6 bases. In DNA, the CDR3 is TGCGCCAGCAGCTTGTCTCCTAGCGGGAGCGCCGGGGAGCTGTTTTTT. This translates into CASSLSPSGSAGELFF.